What follows are 28 T cell receptor beta chains derived from one specimen sequenced in a study of regulatory T cells in long-lasting Graves disease. Arm-PCR of CDR3 regions and iRepertoire HTBI primers were used to build TCR beta libraries. TCRdb recomputed calls from the multiplex PCR reads with MiXCR, one row per CDR3 protein. The repertoire consists of 250,000 to 300,000 distinct CDR3 sequences, with about 20% occurring once and the leading ten covering 14%. Time point meaning: newly diagnosed GD, antithyroid drugs for less than 3 months. Researchers made the TCR library from RNA that was extracted from PBMCs. These data also formed part of another study, on T cells in Graves' hyperthyroidism and ophthalmopathy.

Sequenced here: peripheral blood mononuclear cells (PBMCs), sampled at new diagnosis, from a patient treated with antithyroid drugs. The source is a woman in her twenties or thirties with Graves disease.

The CDR3 nucleotides are TGTGCCAGCAGTGGGATTAGTGGGACAGGGGGCATATTTGGGACTGAAGCTTTCTTT. Its protein is CASSGISGTGGIFGTEAFF. V and J are TRBV6-2 or TRBV6-3 and TRBJ1-1; 12 bases line up with TRBD1. This CDR3 comprises 19 residues. Per germline, CDR1 MNHEY and CDR2 SVGEGT. J lost 5 bases, V lost 5 bases, and 18 bases had no gene match.

V is TRBV30 and J is TRBJ2-5, with D possibly matching TRBD2 (5 bases). V lost 4 bases and J 5 bases, leaving 11 bases between the germline ends. The CDR3 length is 12 residues. Germline loops: CDR1 GTSNPN, CDR2 SVGIG (reference sequence). CDR3 sequence: CAWIVRGETQYF. Written as DNA, the CDR3 is TGTGCCTGGATAGTCCGCGGGGAGACCCAGTACTTC.

Many counts were recorded for this clonotype. The chain is built from TRBV7-9 and TRBJ1-1, with unresolved D. V lost 2 bases to trimming and J lost 6 bases, with 19 bases between them. CDR1 is SEHNR and CDR2 is FQNEAQ in the germline V gene (reference sequence). The CDR3 spans 16 residues. CDR3 nucleotide sequence: TGTGCCAGCAGCTTATTAGGGTCGGCCAAAGACGCTGAAGCTTTCTTT. This encodes CASSLLGSAKDAEAFF.

A remark on this clonotype: One end of the junction is discordant with germline, which a read error may explain. The V gene is TRBV4-1, the J gene TRBJ1-1; no firm D call. The germline V gene has CDR1 MGHRA and CDR2 YSYEKL. The CDR3 covers 14 residues. CDR3 coding DNA: TGCGCCAGCAGCCTAGAAGTGGGGAACACTGAAGCTTCCTTT. The encoded protein is CASSLEVGNTEASF.

This clonotype was counted at least ten times. This chain connects TRBV19 to TRBJ1-2; D remains ambiguous. Trimming shortened V by 3 bases and J by 3 bases, and 11 bases separated the two germline ends. The CDR3 has 14 amino acids. Germline V gives CDR1 LNHDA, CDR2 SQIVND (reference sequence). CDR3 protein: CASSIIGVDYGYTF. CDR3 coding DNA: TGTGCCAGTAGTATCATCGGGGTGGACTATGGCTACACCTTC.

This clonotype has ten or more counts. The V and J genes are TRBV11-2 and TRBJ2-7; the match to TRBD2 covers 9 bases. The CDR3 consists of 18 residues. The V segment lost 5 bases and the J segment 2 bases; nucleotides outside the gene matches: 16. Germline values: CDR1 SGHAT, CDR2 FQNNGV. The CDR3 coding sequence is TGTGCCAGCAGCAAAAAGTCGACTAGCGGCCAAGCGACCTACGAGCAGTACTTC. Residues: CASSKKSTSGQATYEQYF.

This rearrangement joins TRBV11-2 to TRBJ2-1, with 10 nucleotides matching TRBD2. The CDR3 totals 16 residues. From germline, CDR1 is SGHAT and CDR2 FQNNGV. The V gene end was trimmed by 4 bases and the J gene end by 6 bases; junction bases not matched to a gene: 9. The CDR3: CASSSLAGANVNEQFF. DNA of the CDR3: TGTGCCAGCAGCTCCCTAGCGGGGGCGAACGTCAATGAGCAGTTCTTC.

Comments on this clonotype: A much larger clone lies one base from this, so it may be a read error. The chain is built from TRBV27 and TRBJ2-2, with 8 bases lining up with TRBD2. The V gene's germline CDR1 is MNHEY and CDR2 SMNVEV (reference sequence). J lost 4 bases, V lost 1 base, and 5 bases had no gene match. The CDR3 contains 16 residues. CDR3 nucleotide sequence: TGTGCCAGCAGTTTATACGGGGGGGTGAGCACCGGGGAGCTGTTTTTT. Translated: CASSLYGGVSTGELFF.

This clonotype was counted ten times or more. The rearrangement links TRBV5-6 to TRBJ1-5; 7 bases fit TRBD1. V was clipped by 0 bases and J by 7 bases; unmatched bases: 7. This CDR3 has 15 amino acids. CDR1 and CDR2 (germline): SGHDT, YYEEEE. Written as DNA, the CDR3 is TGTGCCAGCAGCTTGGGGGGGTCCAGGGGGCAGCCCCAGCATTTT. The encoded protein is CASSLGGSRGQPQHF.

This clonotype was found many times. The genes are TRBV18 and TRBJ1-3, with 9 bases matching TRBD1. CDR1 and CDR2 (germline): KGHSH, LQKENI. Germline trimming cut 3 bases from V and 3 bases from J; bases unmatched to any gene: 3. This CDR3 has 15 residues. The CDR3 reads CASSPTGGYGNTIYF. As DNA, the CDR3 is TGTGCCAGCTCACCTACAGGGGGCTATGGAAACACCATATATTTT.

The sample holds a few counts of this clonotype. A far more abundant clone sits one base away, making this likely a read error. This rearrangement joins TRBV20-1 to TRBJ2-1; 8 nucleotides line up with TRBD2. This CDR3 comprises 16 residues. With V trimmed by 0 bases and J by 10 bases, 14 bases remained unmatched. CDR1 and CDR2 from the germline V gene are DFQATT and SNEGSKA (reference sequence). Written as DNA, the CDR3 is TGCAGTGCTAGAGATAGCGGGAACCCACTACTCTACGAGCAGTTCTTC. Encoded protein: CSARDSGNPLLYEQFF.

Here the CDR3 reads CAISESRFVLETQYF. In nucleotides, the CDR3 is TGTGCCATCAGTGAGTCGAGGTTCGTGCTGGAGACCCAGTACTTC. V usage is TRBV10-3 and J usage is TRBJ2-5, with D uncertain. With 0 bases removed from V and 5 bases from J, the gap between germline ends came to 13 bases. Germline V gene sequence: CDR1 ENHRY, CDR2 SYGVKD. The CDR3 totals 15 residues.

There are many counts of this clonotype. This chain uses TRBV5-6 with TRBJ2-5, with no clear D. V was trimmed by 7 bases and J by 0 bases, leaving 7 bases between them. CDR1 SGHDT and CDR2 YYEEEE come from the germline V gene. The length of the CDR3 is 12 residues. DNA of the CDR3: TGTGCCAGCGGCCTTGACCAAGAGACCCAGTACTTC. This codes for CASGLDQETQYF.

This clonotype has ten or more counts. V gene TRBV20-1 combines with J gene TRBJ1-5; D gene ambiguous. Deletions cut 1 base from V and 0 bases from J, with 7 bases between. Germline V gene data show CDR1 as DFQATT and CDR2 as SNEGSKA (reference sequence). The CDR3 runs to 14 residues. In DNA, the CDR3 is TGCAGTGCTAGAGGTGTCGATAGCAATCAGCCCCAGCATTTT. Protein: CSARGVDSNQPQHF.

This clonotype was seen many times. The chain employs TRBV11-2 and TRBJ1-1; D gene uncertain. V was trimmed by 3 bases and J by 9 bases, leaving 11 bases between them. The CDR3 sequence is 12 residues long. Per the germline V gene, CDR1 is SGHAT and CDR2 is FQNNGV. DNA for the CDR3: TGTGCCAGCAGCTTCTTGGAACAGAAAGCTTTCTTT. As protein: CASSFLEQKAFF.

At least ten counts were recorded for this clonotype. The chain employs TRBV7-9 and TRBJ2-1; D might be TRBD1 (6 bases). This CDR3 region has 20 residues. Germline CDR1 reads SEHNR; CDR2 reads FQNEAQ (reference sequence). V shed 6 bases and J shed 6 bases, with 33 bases lying between them. CDR3: CASRPPFSSGSPGTINEQFF. The DNA of the CDR3 is TGTGCCAGCAGGCCACCTTTTTCAAGTGGTTCCCCAGGGACAATCAATGAGCAGTTCTTC.

Many counts were recorded for this clonotype. The chain links TRBV11-2 to TRBJ1-2; D remains unclear. Germline assignment: CDR1 SGHAT and CDR2 FQNNGV. The CDR3 is made up of 13 amino acids. Trimming stripped 2 bases from V and 4 bases from J, with 8 bases between. In DNA form, the CDR3 reads TGTGCCAGCAGCTTAAAGGAAACCTATGGCTACACCTTC. It translates to CASSLKETYGYTF. The full variable domain, its missing parts supplied by reference TRBV11-2 and TRBJ1-2, is EAGVAQSPRYKIIEKRQSVAFWCNPISGHATLYWYQQILGQGPKLLIQFQNNGVVDDSQLPKDRFSAERLKGVDSTLKIQPAKLEDSAVYLCASSLKETYGYTFGSGTRLTVV.

To note about this clonotype: A much larger clone is a single base away; this may be a read error. V usage is TRBV6-2 or TRBV6-3 and J usage is TRBJ2-1; TRBD2 matches at 11 bases. Looked up from germline, CDR1 is MNHEY and CDR2 is SVGEGT. The CDR3 has 15 amino acids. The CDR3 protein is CVSSRLAGGYNEQFF. DNA for the CDR3: TGTGTCAGCAGCCGGCTAGCGGGGGGTTACAATGAGCAGTTCTTC.

This clonotype has ten or more counts. V gene TRBV12-5 combines with J gene TRBJ1-4; no firm D call. The CDR3 length is 14 residues. The V end was cut by 2 bases, the J end by 0 bases, with 4 bases between. The germline V gene has CDR1 LGHNT and CDR2 FRNRAP. CDR3 nucleotide sequence: TGTGCTAGTGGTTTGTGGACAACTAATGAAAAACTGTTTTTT. This codes for CASGLWTTNEKLFF.

The chain uses TRBV6-1 and TRBJ2-5, with 11 nucleotides matching TRBD2. V trimming: 6 bases; J trimming: 1 base; junction bases outside the gene matches: 10. This CDR3 has 17 residues. Germline CDR1 and CDR2: MNHNS and SASEGT. The CDR3 coding sequence is TGTGCCAGCAGGTCCATTATTAGCGGGGGGGTCCAAGAGACCCAGTACTTC. As protein: CASRSIISGGVQETQYF.

Many counts were recorded for this clonotype. The rearrangement uses TRBV7-2 and TRBJ1-2, with 7 bases aligning to TRBD1. This CDR3 has 14 residues. V lost 5 bases and J lost 4; bases outside the gene matches: 7. Germline V lookup: CDR1 SGHTA, CDR2 FQGNSA. DNA for the CDR3: TGTGCCAGCAGCCTCCCGGGACAGTCCTATGGCTACACCTTC. This codes for CASSLPGQSYGYTF.

The chain employs TRBV14 and TRBJ2-3, with D perhaps matching TRBD2 (6 bases). The CDR3 runs to 14 residues. CDR1 is SGHDN, CDR2 FVKESK, per germline. Trimming removed 4 bases from V and 0 bases from J, with 8 bases in between. CDR3 nucleotides: TGTGCCAGCAGCCCGGGACTTAGCACAGATACGCAGTATTTT. Translated, it gives CASSPGLSTDTQYF.

To note about this clonotype: A far larger clone is only one base removed, so a read error is likely. The chain employs TRBV13 and TRBJ2-1, with D perhaps TRBD1 or TRBD2 (5 bases each). The J call is doubtful: the DNA matches TRBJ2-5 better. The CDR3 spans 14 residues. Germline CDR1 PRHDT, CDR2 FYEKMQ (reference sequence). CDR3 residues: CASSERDEGETQYF. The CDR3 DNA is TGTGCCAGCAGCGAACGGGACGAAGGGGAGACCCAGTACTTC.

This clonotype was counted at least ten times. The chain joins TRBV5-1 to TRBJ1-1; D is undetermined. The germline CDR1 and CDR2 sequences are SGHRS and YFSETQ. This CDR3 comprises 15 residues. V lost 0 bases and J 4 bases, leaving 13 bases between the germline ends. The CDR3 DNA reads as TGCGCCAGCAGCTTGGCCAGGAACAAGGGCACTGAAGCTTTCTTT. Translated, it gives CASSLARNKGTEAFF.

This clonotype was observed at least ten times. The genes are TRBV6-1 and TRBJ2-6; D is possibly TRBD1 or TRBD2 (5 bases each). The germline V and J ends were trimmed by 6 bases and 0 bases, with 12 bases remaining between them. Germline V gene data show CDR1 as MNHNS and CDR2 as SASEGT. The CDR3 spans 16 residues. CDR3 in amino acids: CASSSMGVSGANVLTF. CDR3 sequence (DNA): TGTGCCAGCAGCTCGATGGGGGTCTCTGGGGCCAACGTCCTGACTTTC.

This rearrangement joins TRBV20-1 to TRBJ1-2; D unclear. Trimming left V 0 bases short and J 1 base short, with 6 bases between. Germline CDR1 reads DFQATT; CDR2 reads SNEGSKA (reference sequence). CDR3 length equals 13 residues. The CDR3 loop reads CSARDGVNYGYTF. For the CDR3, the DNA is TGCAGTGCTAGAGACGGAGTTAACTATGGCTACACCTTC.

This rearrangement joins TRBV6-2 or TRBV6-3 to TRBJ2-1; D not resolved. The germline V and J ends were trimmed by 7 bases and 4 bases, with 20 bases remaining between them. This CDR3 contains 16 residues. Looked up from germline, CDR1 is MNHEY and CDR2 is SVGEGT. Here the CDR3 reads CASILFGVSRYNEQFF. The CDR3 nucleotides are TGTGCCAGCATTCTATTTGGGGTATCTCGATACAATGAGCAGTTCTTC.

This clonotype came up many times. The genes are TRBV12-3 or TRBV12-4 and TRBJ1-6; D not certain. The V gene lost 6 bases and the J gene lost 11 bases, with 8 bases spanning the gap. CDR3 length: 11 residues. CDR3 region: CASRRKAPLHF. The CDR3 region has the DNA TGTGCCAGCAGGAGGAAGGCACCCCTCCACTTT.